The next 10 T cell receptor beta chains were all read from a single sample in a study of blood T cell repertoires in COVID-19. Assay: immunoSEQ multiplex PCR; the TCRdb copy retains only in-frame clones and omits some. The repertoire holds a few hundred thousand clones, with 75% to 90% as singletons. Input material: peripheral blood. These receptors originate from a woman between 18 and 30 years old with acute or convalescent COVID-19.

This clone was seen just once. The rearrangement links TRBV28 to TRBJ2-1, with TRBD2 as a possible D gene (6 bases). CDR3 size: 12 residues. V dropped 3 bases and J dropped 8 bases, with 8 bases sitting between them. The germline V gene has CDR1 MDHEN and CDR2 SYDVKM. The CDR3 bases are TGTGCCAGCAGTTTTGCGGGACATGAGCAGTTCTTC. Translating gives CASSFAGHEQFF.

CDR3 residues: CASSLKGLAGVTHYEQYF. The CDR3 DNA follows: TGTGCCAGCAGTTTAAAGGGGCTAGCGGGAGTAACTCACTACGAGCAGTACTTC. V and J are TRBV27 and TRBJ2-7, with TRBD2 identical over 10 bases. The V gene's germline CDR1 is MNHEY and CDR2 SMNVEV (reference sequence). Trimming took 2 bases from V and 3 from J; bases not matched to a gene: 13. The CDR3 has 18 amino acids.

The chain links TRBV9 to TRBJ1-1, with D perhaps TRBD1 (6 bases). V lost 2 bases, J lost 4 bases, and 9 bases lay in between. Germline V gene sequence: CDR1 SGDLS, CDR2 YYNGEE. The CDR3 extends over 13 amino acids. The CDR3 sequence is CASSVRDITEAFF. DNA for the CDR3: TGTGCCAGCAGCGTTAGGGACATCACTGAAGCTTTCTTT.

The V gene is TRBV28, the J gene TRBJ2-2; D not resolved. This CDR3 comprises 17 residues. V gave up 4 bases and J gave up 4 bases, with 19 bases separating them. Germline V gene sequence: CDR1 MDHEN, CDR2 SYDVKM. The CDR3 sequence: CASSYPRPTGSTGELFF. CDR3 DNA: TGTGCCAGCAGTTACCCCCGCCCCACCGGGTCCACCGGGGAGCTGTTTTTT.

The V and J genes are TRBV5-1 and TRBJ2-3; 13 nucleotides line up with TRBD2. This CDR3 region has 17 residues. J lost 4 bases, V lost 4 bases, and 9 bases had no gene match. Germline V lookup: CDR1 SGHRS, CDR2 YFSETQ. CDR3 bases: TGCGCCAGCAGCCCGGAACTAGCGGGGGGGCCCTCAGATACGCAGTATTTT. Protein: CASSPELAGGPSDTQYF.

The V and J genes are TRBV5-1 and TRBJ2-3; TRBD2 aligns across 9 bases. The CDR3 extends over 14 amino acids. CDR1 is SGHRS and CDR2 is YFSETQ in the germline V gene. Unmatched junction bases numbered 4, after V lost 7 bases and J lost 1 base. Written as DNA, the CDR3 is TGCGCCAGCTCCAGGACTAGCGGCACAGATACGCAGTATTTT. It specifies CASSRTSGTDTQYF.

J is TRBJ2-1 and V is TRBV9; D perhaps matches TRBD1 (5 bases). The CDR3 runs to 15 residues. Germline V gene sequence: CDR1 SGDLS, CDR2 YYNGEE. Trimming cost V 3 bases and J 3 bases, with 13 bases left between them. The chain's CDR3 is CASSGSGQDYNEQFF. CDR3 in DNA: TGTGCCAGCAGCGGGTCAGGGCAGGACTACAATGAGCAGTTCTTC.

The chain combines TRBV20-1 with TRBJ2-1, with TRBD2 matching over 7 bases. Germline values: CDR1 DFQATT, CDR2 SNEGSKA (reference sequence). The J segment lost 12 bases and the V segment lost 3 bases, leaving 11 bases of the junction unmatched. This CDR3 comprises 13 residues. For the CDR3, the DNA is TGCAGTGCTAGTGTGGGGGGGATCCCAAGGCAGTTCTTC. As protein: CSASVGGIPRQFF.

The DNA of the CDR3 is TGCGCCAGCAGTGATATAGGGGACAATGAGCAGTTCTTC. As protein: CASSDIGDNEQFF. This rearrangement joins TRBV10-1 to TRBJ2-1, with a weak D call TRBD1 (5 bases). V lost 3 bases and J 5 bases, leaving 8 bases between the germline ends. CDR1 is WNHNN, CDR2 SYGVQD, per germline (reference sequence). This CDR3 is built from 13 residues.

This chain uses TRBV6-5 with TRBJ2-7; 7 bases fit TRBD1. Germline V gene data show CDR1 as MNHEY and CDR2 as SVGAGI. The CDR3 sequence is 12 residues long. V was pared by 2 bases and J by 6 bases, with 1 base of the junction left unmatched. The chain's CDR3 is CASSYDRAEQYF. The DNA for the CDR3 is TGTGCCAGCAGTTACGACAGGGCCGAGCAGTACTTC.